This T cell receptor (beta chain) was documented in a study of cytomegalovirus exposure and HLA in healthy donors. Study results and caveats: In vitro work confirmed that a few CMV-associated chains recognize CMV antigens. There were some public TCRs occurring in many donors, but most TCR sequences were rare. It was reported that the classifier diagnosed cytomegalovirus status with high specificity and sensitivity in both the original and validation cohorts.

With regard to this clone: What it binds is not known.

Some clones are missing from TCRdb's copy, which holds only in-frame ones; the method was immunoSEQ multiplex PCR. The sample consists of fewer than 250,000 clones, over 70% of them appearing once. This CDR3 comprises 16 residues. V dropped 6 bases and J dropped 7 bases, with 22 bases sitting between them. The germline gives CDR1 SGHRS, CDR2 YFSETQ. The sample taken for sequencing was PBMCs. The chain recombines TRBV5-1 with TRBJ2-2; a weak D match, TRBD2 (6 bases). This TCR was recovered from a young woman in good health and CMV-seropositive. As DNA, the CDR3 is TGCGCCAGCAAAGTGTACGGGAGTGATTTGGTCGGGGAGCTGTTTTTT. As protein: CASKVYGSDLVGELFF.